The rows below give T cell receptor beta chains drawn from one sample of a study of Graves' ophthalmopathy and Graves' hyperthyroidism. TCRdb itself ran the multiplex PCR reads through MiXCR, one entry per CDR3 protein. The sample contains approximately 17,000 distinct CDR3 sequences, about 43% of which appear only once. Material: peripheral blood. The receptor source for this set is a woman in her thirties or forties with stable Graves' hyperthyroidism. CDR3s include the opening cysteine and the closing phenylalanine or tryptophan.

TRBV20-1,CSARTSGTTGELFF
TRBV30,CAWNLLRGSGEQFF
TRBV28,CASSLAVTGNYGYTF
TRBV30,CASNDGRSTDTQYF
TRBV4-3,CAVNRGPYGYTF
TRBV9,CAISIEAADAQYF
TRBV6-1,CASSEAEETGELFF
TRBV5-1,CASSLEGSGLGGYEQYF
TRBV10-3,CAISEGELSNQPQHF
TRBV9,CASSPGPPGKFNEKLFF
TRBV6-1,CASSGASENLFF
TRBV19,CASSQGGQSSYGYTF